Listed here is a single TCR beta chain. The antigen remains unidentified. These data are taken from a study of neoadjuvant anti-PD-1 for oral cavity cancer. Time point defined: after neoadjuvant nivolumab, at surgical resection. These oral cavity squamous cell carcinomas were HPV-negative and locally advanced. Analysis of PBMCs was direct, with no culture step. Measured with immunoSEQ multiplex PCR; TCRdb has only the in-frame clones, and not every one. The table shows 65,000 to 70,000 clones, with roughly nine tenths occurring only once. CDR3 size: 13 residues. V was pared by 6 bases and J by 2 bases, with 11 bases between. Germline loops: CDR1 MNHEY, CDR2 SVGAGI. General study findings and limits: Each response group had just a few patients in TCR analyses.

This clonotype originated in a person aged 35-79 years with oral cavity squamous cell carcinoma. The chain couples TRBV6-5 to TRBJ2-7, with D possibly matching TRBD1 (6 bases). This material consisted of PBMCs, taken after nivolumab (anti-PD-1) treatment. CDR3 sequence: CASRTDRTYEQYF. CDR3 in DNA: TGTGCCAGCAGAACTGACAGGACCTACGAGCAGTACTTC.